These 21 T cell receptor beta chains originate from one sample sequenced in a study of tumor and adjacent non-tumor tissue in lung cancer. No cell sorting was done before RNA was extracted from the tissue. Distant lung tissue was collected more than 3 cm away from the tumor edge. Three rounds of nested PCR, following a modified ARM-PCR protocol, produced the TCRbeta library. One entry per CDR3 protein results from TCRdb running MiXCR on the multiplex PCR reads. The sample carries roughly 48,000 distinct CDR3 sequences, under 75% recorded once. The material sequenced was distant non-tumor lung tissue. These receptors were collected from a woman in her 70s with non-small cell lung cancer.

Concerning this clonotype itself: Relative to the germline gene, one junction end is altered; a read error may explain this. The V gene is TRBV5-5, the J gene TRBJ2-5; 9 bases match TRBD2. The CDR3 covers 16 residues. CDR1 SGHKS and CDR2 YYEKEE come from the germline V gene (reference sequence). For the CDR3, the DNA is TGTGTCAGCAGCTTTGGGCCGGCGGGGGGGCCGGAGACCCAGTACTTC. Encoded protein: CVSSFGPAGGPETQYF. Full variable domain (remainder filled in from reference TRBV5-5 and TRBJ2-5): DAGVTQSPTHLIKTRGQQVTLRCSPISGHKSVSWYQQVLGQGPQFIFQYYEKEERGRGNFPDRFSARQFPNYSSELNVNALLLGDSALYLCVSSFGPAGGPETQYFGPGTRLLVL.

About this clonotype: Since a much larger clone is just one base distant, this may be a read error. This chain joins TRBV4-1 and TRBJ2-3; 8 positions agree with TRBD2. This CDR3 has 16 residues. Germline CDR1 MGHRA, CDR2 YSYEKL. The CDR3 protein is CARSQVPGLAGDTRYF. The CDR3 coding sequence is TGCGCCAGGAGCCAAGTACCCGGACTAGCTGGAGATACGCGGTATTTT.

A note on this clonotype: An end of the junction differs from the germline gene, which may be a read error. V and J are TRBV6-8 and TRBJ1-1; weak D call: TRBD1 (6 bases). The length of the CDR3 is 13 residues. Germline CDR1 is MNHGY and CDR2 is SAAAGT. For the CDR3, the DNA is TGTACCACCTTGGGACACCTGAATACTGAAGCTTTCTTT. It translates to CTTLGHLNTEAFF.

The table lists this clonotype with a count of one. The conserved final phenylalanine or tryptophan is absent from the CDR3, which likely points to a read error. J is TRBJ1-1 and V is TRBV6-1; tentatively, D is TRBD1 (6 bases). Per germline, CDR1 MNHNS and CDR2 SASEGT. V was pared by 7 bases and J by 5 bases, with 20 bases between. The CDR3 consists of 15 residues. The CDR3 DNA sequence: TGTGCCAGCATCCCCACTAGGGAGGGACAAACTGAAGCTTTCCTC. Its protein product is CASIPTREGQTEAFL.

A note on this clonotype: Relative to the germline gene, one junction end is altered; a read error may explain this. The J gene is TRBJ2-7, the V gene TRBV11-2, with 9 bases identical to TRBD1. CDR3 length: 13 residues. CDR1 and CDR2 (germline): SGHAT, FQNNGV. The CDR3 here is CTSSPRTGAEQYF. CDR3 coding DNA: TGTACCAGCAGTCCGCGGACAGGGGCCGAGCAGTACTTC.

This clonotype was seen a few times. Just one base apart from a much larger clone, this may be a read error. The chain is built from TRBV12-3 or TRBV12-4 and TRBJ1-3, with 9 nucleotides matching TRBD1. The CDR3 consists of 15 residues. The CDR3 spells CASSLDRGDGNAIYF. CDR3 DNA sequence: TGTGCCAGCAGCCTGGACAGGGGAGATGGAAACGCCATATATTTT.

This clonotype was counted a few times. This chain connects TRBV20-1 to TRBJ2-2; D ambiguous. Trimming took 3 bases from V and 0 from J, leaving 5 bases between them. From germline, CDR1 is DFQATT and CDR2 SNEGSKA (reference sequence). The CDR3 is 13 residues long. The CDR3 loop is CSARETNTGELFF. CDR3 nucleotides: TGCAGTGCTAGGGAGACGAACACCGGGGAGCTGTTTTTT.

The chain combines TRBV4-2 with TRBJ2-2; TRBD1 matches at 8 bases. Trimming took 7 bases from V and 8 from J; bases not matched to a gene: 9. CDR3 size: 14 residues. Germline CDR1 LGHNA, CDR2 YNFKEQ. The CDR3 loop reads CASNSGGSHGELFF. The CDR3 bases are TGTGCCAGCAATTCAGGGGGCAGTCATGGGGAGCTGTTTTTT.

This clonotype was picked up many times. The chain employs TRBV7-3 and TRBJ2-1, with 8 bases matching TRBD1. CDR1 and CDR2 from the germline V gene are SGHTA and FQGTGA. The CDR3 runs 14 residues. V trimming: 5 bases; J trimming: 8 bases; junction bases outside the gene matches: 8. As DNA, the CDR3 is TGTGCCAGCAGCCTCACAGGGGGTAAGGATGAGCAGTTCTTC. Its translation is CASSLTGGKDEQFF.

This CDR3 reads CGSSYQRGNYGYTF. CDR3 nucleotides: TGTGGCAGTAGTTACCAGAGAGGGAACTATGGCTACACCTTC. This chain uses TRBV6-5 with TRBJ1-2; D is unclear. This CDR3 spans 14 amino acids. Germline CDR1 MNHEY, CDR2 SVGAGI.

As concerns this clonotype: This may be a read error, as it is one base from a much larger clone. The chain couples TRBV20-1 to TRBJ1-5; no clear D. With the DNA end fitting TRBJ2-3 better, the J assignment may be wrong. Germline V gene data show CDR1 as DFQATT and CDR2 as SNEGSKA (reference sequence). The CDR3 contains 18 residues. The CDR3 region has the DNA TGCAGTGTCGAAACTCCTGGCCCTGGGCCGATTTGGAATCAGCCCCAGTATTTT. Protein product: CSVETPGPGPIWNQPQYF.

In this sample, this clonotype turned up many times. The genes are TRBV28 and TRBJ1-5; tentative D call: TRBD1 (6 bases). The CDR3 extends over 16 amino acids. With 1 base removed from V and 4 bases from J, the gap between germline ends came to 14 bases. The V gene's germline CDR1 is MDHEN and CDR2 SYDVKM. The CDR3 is CASSLFASRGNQPQHF. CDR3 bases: TGTGCCAGCAGTTTATTCGCTTCCAGGGGAAATCAGCCCCAGCATTTT.

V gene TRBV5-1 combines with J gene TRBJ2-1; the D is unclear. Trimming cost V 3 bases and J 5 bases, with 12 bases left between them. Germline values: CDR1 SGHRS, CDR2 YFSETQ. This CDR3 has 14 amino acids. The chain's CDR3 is CASSSTAKNNEQFF. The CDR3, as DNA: TGCGCCAGCAGCTCGACGGCAAAAAACAATGAGCAGTTCTTC.

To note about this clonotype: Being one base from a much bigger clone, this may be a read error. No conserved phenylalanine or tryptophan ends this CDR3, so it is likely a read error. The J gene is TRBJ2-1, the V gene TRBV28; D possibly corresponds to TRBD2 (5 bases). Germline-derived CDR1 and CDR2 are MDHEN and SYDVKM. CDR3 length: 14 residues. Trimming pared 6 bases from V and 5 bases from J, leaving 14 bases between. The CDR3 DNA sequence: TGTGCCAGCAGAGCGGATCCGACTGACAATGAGCAGTTCTTG. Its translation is CASRADPTDNEQFL.

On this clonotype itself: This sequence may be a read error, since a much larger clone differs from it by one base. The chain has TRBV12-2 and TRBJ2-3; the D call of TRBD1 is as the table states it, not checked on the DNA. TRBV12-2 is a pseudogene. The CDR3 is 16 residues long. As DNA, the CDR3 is TGTGCAAGTCGCCCCGTCCAGGGGGGCGGCACAGATACGCAGTATTTT. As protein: CASRPVQGGGTDTQYF.

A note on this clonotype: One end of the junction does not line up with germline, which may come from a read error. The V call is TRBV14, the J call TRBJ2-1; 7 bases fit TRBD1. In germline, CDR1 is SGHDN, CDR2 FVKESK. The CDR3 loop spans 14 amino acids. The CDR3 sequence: CASSSETGNHEQFF. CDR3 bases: TGTGCCAGCAGTTCCGAGACAGGGAACCATGAGCAATTCTTC.

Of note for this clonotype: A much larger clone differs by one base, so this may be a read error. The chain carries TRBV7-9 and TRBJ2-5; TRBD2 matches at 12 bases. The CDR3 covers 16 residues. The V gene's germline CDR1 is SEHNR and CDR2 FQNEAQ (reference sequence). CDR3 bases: TGTGCCAGCAGCCTCGGACTAGCGGGGAGGCGAGAGACCGAGTACTTC. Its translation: CASSLGLAGRRETEYF.

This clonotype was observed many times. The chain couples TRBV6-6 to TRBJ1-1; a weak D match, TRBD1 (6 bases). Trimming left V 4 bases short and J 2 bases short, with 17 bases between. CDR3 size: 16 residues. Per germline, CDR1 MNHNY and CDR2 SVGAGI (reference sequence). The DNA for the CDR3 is TGTGCCAGCAGTTTCCCCGAAGCAGGGGTTAACACTGAAGCTTTCTTT. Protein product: CASSFPEAGVNTEAFF.

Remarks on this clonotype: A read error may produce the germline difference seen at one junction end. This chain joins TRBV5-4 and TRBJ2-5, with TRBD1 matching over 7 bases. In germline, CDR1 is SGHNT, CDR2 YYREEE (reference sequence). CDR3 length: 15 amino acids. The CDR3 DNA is TGTGCCAGCAGCCGCCGGGACAGCTACCAAGAGGCCCAGTACTTC. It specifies CASSRRDSYQEAQYF.

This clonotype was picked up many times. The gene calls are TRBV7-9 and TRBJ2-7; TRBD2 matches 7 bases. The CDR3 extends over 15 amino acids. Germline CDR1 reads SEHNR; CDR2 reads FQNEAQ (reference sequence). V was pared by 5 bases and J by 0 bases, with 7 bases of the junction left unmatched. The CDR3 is CASSATSESSYEQYF. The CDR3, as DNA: TGTGCCAGCAGCGCTACTAGCGAGAGCTCCTACGAGCAGTACTTC. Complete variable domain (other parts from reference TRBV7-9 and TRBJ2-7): DTGVSQNPRHKITKRGQNVTFRCDPISEHNRLYWYRQTLGQGPEFLTYFQNEAQLEKSRLLSDRFSAERPKGSFSTLEIQRTEQGDSAMYLCASSATSESSYEQYFGPGTRLTVT.

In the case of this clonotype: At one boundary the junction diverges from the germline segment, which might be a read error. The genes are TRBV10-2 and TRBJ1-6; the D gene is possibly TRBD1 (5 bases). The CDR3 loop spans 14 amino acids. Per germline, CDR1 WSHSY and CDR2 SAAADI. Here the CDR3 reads CASSAWQGSPPLRF. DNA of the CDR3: TGCGCCAGTAGTGCTTGGCAGGGAAGCCCACCCCTCCGCTTT.